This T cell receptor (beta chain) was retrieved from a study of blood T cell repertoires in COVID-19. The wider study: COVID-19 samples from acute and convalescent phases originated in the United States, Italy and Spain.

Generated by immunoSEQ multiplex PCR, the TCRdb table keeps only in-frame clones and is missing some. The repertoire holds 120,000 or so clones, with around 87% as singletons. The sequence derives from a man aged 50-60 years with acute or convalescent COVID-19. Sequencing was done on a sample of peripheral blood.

CDR3 sequence: CASSRRNGGVSNQPQHF. In nucleotides, the CDR3 is TGTGCCAGTAGTAGAAGAAACGGGGGGGTTAGCAATCAGCCCCAGCATTTT. The V gene is TRBV19, the J gene TRBJ1-5, with D possibly TRBD1 on 5 matching bases. Germline assignment: CDR1 LNHDA and CDR2 SQIVND (reference sequence). Trimming took 4 bases from V and 0 from J, leaving 16 bases between them. The CDR3 spans 17 residues.